Listed below are T cell receptor beta chains from one sample, sequenced in a study of T cell responses to AZD1222 COVID-19 vaccine. TCRdb's copy holds only in-frame clones and misses some; the assay was immunoSEQ multiplex PCR. The table shows some 140,000 clones, with approximately 90% occurring only once. The sample was peripheral blood, taken on day 0 of AZD1222 vaccination. The origin of the receptors is an adult in good health. Each CDR3 is given with its conserved first and last residue. The order of the fields is J gene, V gene, clone size, D gene, CDR3 protein, CDR3 DNA. A D gene is named only where the DNA matches it firmly. Not every row has a clone size; where given, it reads once, few, many or a size class.

>TRBJ2-1|TRBV5-1|.|.
CASSATSTYNEQFF
TGCGCCAGCAGCGCCACTAGCACCTACAATGAGCAGTTCTTC
>TRBJ1-6|TRBV27|.|.
CASSLHGANSPLHF
TGTGCCAGCAGTTTACATGGGGCTAATTCACCCCTCCACTTT
>TRBJ2-1|TRBV19|.|.
CASSIPRIHEQFF
TGTGCCAGTAGTATTCCCAGGATCCATGAGCAGTTCTTC
>TRBJ2-3|TRBV9|.|.
CASSVGASTDTQYF
TGTGCCAGCAGCGTAGGGGCTAGCACAGATACGCAGTATTTT
>TRBJ2-2|TRBV11-2|.|.
CASSLITMLNTGELFF
TGTGCCAGCAGCTTAATCACCATGCTGAACACCGGGGAGCTGTTTTTT
>TRBJ2-7|TRBV27|.|TRBD1
CASSKGAEQYF
TGTGCCAGCAGTAAGGGGGCCGAGCAGTACTTC
>TRBJ2-3|TRBV18|.|.
CASSDSKADTQYF
TGTGCCAGCTCTGACTCCAAGGCAGATACGCAGTATTTT
>TRBJ1-5|TRBV6-5|.|.
CASSQGSNQPQHF
TGTGCCAGCAGTCAGGGTAGCAATCAGCCCCAGCATTTT
>TRBJ2-5|TRBV6-5|.|.
CASSYGVRETQYF
TGTGCCAGCAGTTACGGGGTTCGGGAGACCCAGTACTTC
>TRBJ1-3|TRBV27|.|.
CASSLRGSGNTIYF
TGTGCCAGCAGCCTCAGAGGTTCTGGAAACACCATATATTTT
>TRBJ2-7|TRBV27|once|.
CASSLLGTLLYEQYF
TGTGCCAGCAGTTTATTGGGGACTTTACTCTACGAGCAGTACTTC
>TRBJ2-3|TRBV18|.|TRBD2
CASSPARAGDTDTQYF
TGTGCCAGCTCACCAGCCAGGGCGGGGGACACAGATACGCAGTATTTT
>TRBJ2-3|TRBV24-1|.|TRBD2
CATSERLAGDTQYF
TGTGCCACCAGTGAGAGACTAGCGGGCGATACGCAGTATTTT
>TRBJ2-6|TRBV5-4|.|.
CASSLAVKSGANVLTF
TGTGCCAGCAGCTTGGCCGTGAAGTCTGGGGCCAACGTCCTGACTTTC
>TRBJ2-7|TRBV30|.|TRBD2
CAWGNDGLAGLLYEQYF
TGTGCCTGGGGAAACGACGGACTAGCGGGACTACTCTACGAGCAGTACTTC
>TRBJ2-3|TRBV10-1|.|.
CASKADISSSTDTQYF
TGCGCCAGCAAGGCGGACATTTCATCCAGCACAGATACGCAGTATTTT
>TRBJ2-3|TRBV6-1|.|.
CASSEAGISRATDTQYF
TGTGCCAGCAGTGAAGCGGGGATCTCTAGGGCCACAGATACGCAGTATTTT
>TRBJ2-6|TRBV24-1|.|TRBD1
CATSVVGQVLSGANVLTF
TGTGCCACCAGTGTCGTTGGACAGGTCCTCTCTGGGGCCAACGTCCTGACTTTC
>TRBJ1-6|TRBV27|.|.
CASSLGGHSPLHF
TGTGCCAGCAGTTTGGGGGGGCATTCACCCCTCCACTTT
>TRBJ1-5|TRBV24-1|once|.
CATSDATGPFTQPQHF
TGTGCCACCAGTGACGCAACCGGGCCCTTCACTCAGCCCCAGCATTTT
>TRBJ1-4|TRBV5-6|few|.
CASSFLGTGEKLFF
TGTGCCAGCAGCTTTCTGGGTACCGGGGAAAAACTGTTTTTT
>TRBJ1-5|TRBV28|once|.
CASVQGQASNQPQHF
TGTGCCAGCGTCCAGGGACAAGCCAGCAATCAGCCCCAGCATTTT
>TRBJ2-7|TRBV5-1|.|.
CASSPRGYEQYF
TGCGCCAGCAGCCCGAGGGGTTACGAGCAGTACTTC
>TRBJ1-1|TRBV27|.|.
CASSLSFETEAFF
TGTGCCAGCAGTTTATCGTTCGAGACTGAAGCTTTCTTT
>TRBJ1-2|TRBV28|.|.
CASRESSRNFYGYTF
TGTGCCAGCAGGGAGAGCAGTAGGAATTTCTATGGCTACACCTTC
>TRBJ2-1|TRBV5-1|.|.
CASSLRDYNEQFF
TGCGCCAGCAGCTTAAGAGACTACAATGAGCAGTTCTTC
>TRBJ2-1|TRBV10-3|once|TRBD2
CAISELAGQNNEQFF
TGTGCCATCAGTGAACTAGCGGGCCAAAACAATGAGCAGTTCTTC
>TRBJ2-5|TRBV5-1|.|.
CASSLARQGETQYF
TGCGCCAGCAGCTTGGCCAGGCAGGGGGAGACCCAGTACTTC
>TRBJ2-2|TRBV4-1|.|.
CASSHPSMAGELFF
TGCGCCAGCAGCCATCCCAGTATGGCCGGGGAGCTGTTTTTT
>TRBJ2-7|TRBV27|.|.
CASSFGAAYEQYF
TGTGCCAGCAGTTTTGGGGCCGCCTACGAGCAGTACTTC
>TRBJ2-7|TRBV11-3|.|.
CASSLEDSHEQYF
TGTGCCAGCAGCTTAGAGGACAGCCACGAGCAGTACTTC
>TRBJ1-5|TRBV24-1|.|.
CATSIRNSNQPQHF
TGTGCCACCAGCATAAGGAATTCCAATCAGCCCCAGCATTTT
>TRBJ1-2|TRBV7-2|.|.
CASSLKAPPSGSGYTF
TGTGCCAGCAGCTTAAAGGCTCCTCCTTCGGGGTCTGGCTACACCTTC
>TRBJ2-3|TRBV12-5|.|TRBD1
CASGLVLTGGLSMDTQYF
TGTGCTAGTGGTTTGGTATTAACAGGGGGCCTCTCCATGGATACGCAGTATTTT
>TRBJ2-7|TRBV27|.|.
CASSLILAADEQYF
TGTGCCAGCAGTTTAATCCTGGCAGCAGACGAGCAGTACTTC
>TRBJ1-2|TRBV12-3/TRBV12-4|.|.
CASSPTVNYGYTF
TGTGCCAGCTCACCGACGGTGAACTATGGCTACACCTTC
>TRBJ1-4|TRBV18|.|.
CASSPFLWLGNSTNEKLFF
TGTGCCAGCTCACCGTTTCTTTGGCTGGGCAACTCAACTAATGAAAAACTGTTTTTT
>TRBJ1-5|TRBV3-1/TRBV3-2|.|.
CASSQGAPGSNQPQHF
TGTGCCAGCAGCCAGGGGGCCCCGGGGAGCAATCAGCCCCAGCATTTT
>TRBJ1-1|TRBV10-2|.|.
CASSGRLVQMNTEAFF
TGCGCCAGCAGTGGGAGGTTGGTACAGATGAACACTGAAGCTTTCTTT
>TRBJ1-1|TRBV19|.|.
CASSTTGVGEAFF
TGTGCCAGTAGTACGACAGGCGTAGGTGAAGCTTTCTTT
>TRBJ2-2|TRBV7-7|once|.
CASSEQGGDTGELFF
TGTGCCAGCAGCGAACAGGGGGGGGACACCGGGGAGCTGTTTTTT
>TRBJ2-2|TRBV6-5|.|.
CATTGRTNTGELFF
TGTGCCACTACGGGACGTACGAACACCGGGGAGCTGTTTTTT
>TRBJ2-1|TRBV7-9|.|TRBD2
CASSPHYERESYNEQFF
TGTGCCAGCAGCCCTCACTACGAGCGGGAGTCTTACAATGAGCAGTTCTTC
>TRBJ1-1|TRBV13|.|.
CASSSGSNTEAFF
TGTGCCAGCAGCTCGGGGTCGAACACTGAAGCTTTCTTT
>TRBJ1-2|TRBV7-3|.|TRBD1
CASSLRRQGTYGYTF
TGTGCCAGCAGCTTAAGGAGACAGGGTACCTATGGCTACACCTTC
>TRBJ1-4|TRBV28|.|.
CASSLSFTVGGRNEKLFF
TGTGCCAGCAGTTTATCTTTCACCGTGGGAGGGAGAAATGAAAAACTGTTTTTT
>TRBJ2-1|TRBV27|.|.
CASSRNPRAGEQFF
TGTGCCAGCAGCCGGAACCCGAGGGCAGGCGAGCAGTTCTTC
>TRBJ1-1|TRBV7-8|.|.
CASSPPGSPNTEAFF
TGTGCCAGCAGCCCCCCTGGGAGTCCGAACACTGAAGCTTTCTTT
>TRBJ1-2|TRBV13|.|.
CASIRGAQSGYTF
TGTGCCAGCATAAGGGGGGCGCAAAGTGGCTACACCTTC